The rows below give T cell receptor beta chains drawn from one sample of a study of CD4+ T cells in melanoma. The assay was immunoSEQ multiplex PCR, and TCRdb's table has in-frame clones only and misses some. The data contain about 11,000 clones, 60% to 80% of them seen just once; the ten biggest clones take up over 8.5%. Specimen: cells from a culture (not recorded whether cultured in vitro). Source of these receptors: a human donor with melanoma. CDR3s include the opening cysteine and the closing phenylalanine or tryptophan. A D gene is named only where the DNA matches it firmly. The size field is filled for only some rows; it gives once, few, many or a size class.

J | length | size | V | D | CDR3 | DNA
TRBJ1-1 | 14 | few | TRBV6-1 | NA | CASSEEAWGGEAFF | TGTGCCAGCAGTGAGGAGGCCTGGGGCGGGGAAGCTTTCTTT
TRBJ1-5 | 12 | NA | TRBV2 | NA | CASSWENQPQHF | TGTGCCAGCTCATGGGAGAATCAGCCCCAGCATTTT
TRBJ1-5 | 14 | NA | TRBV5-5 | NA | CASSLWEGDQPQHF | TGTGCCAGCAGCTTGTGGGAAGGGGATCAGCCCCAGCATTTT
TRBJ1-4 | 13 | NA | TRBV27 | NA | CASSLFSREKLFF | TGTGCCAGCAGTTTATTTTCCCGGGAAAAACTGTTTTTT
TRBJ1-4 | 13 | NA | TRBV19 | NA | CAARGQRGEKLFF | TGTGCCGCCCGGGGACAACGGGGTGAAAAACTGTTTTTT
TRBJ1-1 | 17 | NA | TRBV14 | NA | CASSPMFFGGMDTEAFF | TGTGCCAGCAGCCCCATGTTCTTTGGGGGGATGGACACTGAAGCTTTCTTT
TRBJ2-5 | 12 | NA | TRBV7-9 | NA | CASSQKQRTQYF | TGTGCCAGCAGCCAGAAGCAGAGGACCCAGTACTTC
TRBJ2-1 | 15 | NA | TRBV19 | TRBD1 | CASSNRQGDNNEQFF | TGTGCCAGTAGTAACCGACAGGGGGATAACAATGAGCAGTTCTTC
TRBJ2-2 | 15 | few | TRBV6-5 | NA | CASSYSSRLAGELFF | TGTGCCAGCAGTTACTCGAGTAGGTTGGCCGGGGAGCTGTTTTTT
TRBJ1-5 | 16 | NA | TRBV2 | NA | CASTMGDTVPNQPQHF | TGTGCCAGCACCATGGGGGACACGGTCCCCAATCAGCCCCAGCATTTT
TRBJ2-1 | 14 | NA | TRBV18 | NA | CASSPRARGDEQFF | TGTGCCAGCTCACCAAGGGCCAGGGGGGATGAGCAGTTCTTC
TRBJ2-1 | 15 | NA | TRBV6-1 | NA | CASSEGSSSYNEQFF | TGTGCCAGCAGTGAAGGCTCTAGCTCCTACAATGAGCAGTTCTTC
TRBJ2-7 | 13 | NA | TRBV27 | NA | CASSPDDHYEQYF | TGTGCCAGCAGTCCCGACGATCACTACGAGCAGTACTTC
TRBJ2-1 | 15 | NA | TRBV5-1 | TRBD2 | CASSSRGGDYNEQFF | TGCGCCAGCAGCTCACGGGGGGGGGATTACAATGAGCAGTTCTTC
TRBJ1-1 | 15 | NA | TRBV12-5 | NA | CASGLVIGQGSEAFF | TGTGCTAGTGGTTTGGTCATCGGGCAGGGGAGTGAAGCTTTCTTT
TRBJ2-4 | 20 | NA | TRBV19 | TRBD2 | CASSMREGRATPIAKNIQYF | TGTGCCAGTAGTATGAGGGAGGGACGGGCGACCCCCATAGCCAAAAACATTCAGTACTTC